The 14 T cell receptor beta chains given below trace back to one sample, sequenced in a study of shared clonotypes between healthy human individuals. Repertoires were generated with immunoSEQ multiplex PCR, while TCRdb's copy carries only in-frame clones and drops some. Of around 2.5 million clones listed, approximately 93% are singletons. Sequenced sample: naive CD4+ T cells from PBMCs. Described subset: CD45RA+ positively selected. The receptors shown here come from a man aged 18-30 years in good health. Some clones in this sample may be carry-over from other donors' samples.

This chain joins TRBV28 and TRBJ2-5; TRBD2 agrees at 12 bases. Germline V lookup: CDR1 MDHEN, CDR2 SYDVKM. This CDR3 comprises 15 residues. After removal of 6 bases from V and 1 base from J, the junction contained 3 bases not matched to a gene. The CDR3 coding sequence is TGTGCCAGCAGCGGACTAGCGGGGCGCCAAGAGACCCAGTACTTC. The encoded protein is CASSGLAGRQETQYF.

This clone was observed a single time. The J gene is TRBJ1-4, the V gene TRBV5-1, with 8 positions matching TRBD1. The CDR3 spans 14 residues. The germline V gene encodes CDR1 SGHRS and CDR2 YFSETQ. Trimming removed 3 bases from V and 8 bases from J; junction bases left unmatched: 6. The CDR3 DNA reads TGCGCCAGCAGCTCGGACAGGGAGGGGGAAAAACTGTTTTTT. Translation gives CASSSDREGEKLFF.

The chain carries TRBV7-9 and TRBJ2-7; 9 bases line up with TRBD2. This CDR3 has 16 amino acids. CDR1 SEHNR and CDR2 FQNEAQ come from the germline V gene (reference sequence). Trimming removed 6 bases from V and 4 bases from J; junction bases left unmatched: 13. The CDR3 spells CASSASGGRAGYEQYF. The CDR3 DNA follows: TGTGCCAGCAGTGCCTCGGGCGGGAGGGCCGGGTACGAGCAGTACTTC.

This clone has a single count. The chain joins TRBV5-1 to TRBJ1-1, with a weak D call TRBD1 (5 bases). Germline V gene data show CDR1 as SGHRS and CDR2 as YFSETQ. V shed 0 bases and J shed 5 bases, with 14 bases lying between them. CDR3 length: 15 amino acids. The CDR3 region has the DNA TGCGCCAGCAGCTTGGTGTCTCTAAGGGGAACTGAAGCTTTCTTT. Its protein is CASSLVSLRGTEAFF.

The rearrangement uses TRBV9 and TRBJ2-3, with 9 bases that match TRBD1. The germline gives CDR1 SGDLS, CDR2 YYNGEE. The trim removed 0 bases at V and 3 bases at J, leaving 8 bases unmatched. The CDR3 has 17 residues. The CDR3 nucleotides are TGTGCCAGCAGCGTAGCTGGGACAGGGAAGGGAACAGATACGCAGTATTTT. It translates to CASSVAGTGKGTDTQYF.

The chain carries TRBV12-5 and TRBJ2-1, with TRBD2 identical over 8 bases. V dropped 6 bases and J dropped 6; count of bases not matched to a gene: 4. Germline values: CDR1 LGHNT, CDR2 FRNRAP. The CDR3 has 13 amino acids. DNA for the CDR3: TGTGCTAGTGGACGGACTAGCACCAATGAGCAGTTCTTC. This gives the protein CASGRTSTNEQFF. Filled out from reference TRBV12-5 and TRBJ2-1, the complete variable domain reads DARVTQTPRHKVTEMGQEVTMRCQPILGHNTVFWYRQTMMQGLELLAYFRNRAPLDDSGMPKDRFSAEMPDATLATLKIQPSEPRDSAVYFCASGRTSTNEQFFGPGTRLTVL.

The gene calls are TRBV28 and TRBJ1-1; the D is unclear. The CDR3 loop spans 16 amino acids. Per the germline V gene, CDR1 is MDHEN and CDR2 is SYDVKM. Trimming took off 8 bases at V and 0 bases at J, with 19 bases between the two ends. Here the CDR3 reads CASPSQEMTMNTEAFF. The CDR3 DNA reads as TGTGCCAGCCCGAGCCAAGAAATGACCATGAACACTGAAGCTTTCTTT.

The chain has TRBV2 and TRBJ2-5; 7 bases fit TRBD2. From germline, CDR1 is SNHLY and CDR2 FYNNEI. The CDR3 contains 15 residues. The V segment lost 7 bases and the J segment 9 bases; nucleotides outside the gene matches: 17. In DNA, the CDR3 is TGTGCCAGCACGGGCGGGGGACTAACTTCTAAGGCCCAGTACTTC. This gives the protein CASTGGGLTSKAQYF. Based on the CDR3 plus reference TRBV2 and TRBJ2-5, the full variable domain is EPEVTQTPSHQVTQMGQEVILRCVPISNHLYFYWYRQILGQKVEFLVSFYNNEISEKSEIFDDQFSVERPDGSNFTLKIRSTKLEDSAMYFCASTGGGLTSKAQYFGPGTRLLVL.

The chain combines TRBV7-2 with TRBJ2-1; D is undetermined. The germline V and J ends were trimmed by 2 bases and 6 bases, with 20 bases remaining between them. The CDR3 extends over 17 amino acids. Germline CDR1 SGHTA, CDR2 FQGNSA. CDR3 bases: TGTGCCAGCAGCTTAAAGCCCCACCCCCCTTTCGGCAATGAGCAGTTCTTC. Its translation is CASSLKPHPPFGNEQFF.

This chain links TRBV12-5 with TRBJ2-1, with 9 bases aligning to TRBD2. Germline CDR1 and CDR2: LGHNT and FRNRAP. The CDR3 covers 21 residues. V was clipped by 1 base and J by 5 bases; unmatched bases: 21. CDR3 in amino acids: CASGLGNRGVGLAGENNEQFF. The CDR3 region has the DNA TGTGCTAGTGGTTTGGGAAACAGGGGAGTGGGGTTAGCGGGAGAGAACAATGAGCAGTTCTTC.

This clone came up once. The CDR3 region is CAADAGTVNTGELFF. CDR3 DNA: TGTGCCGCAGACGCCGGGACAGTCAACACCGGGGAGCTGTTTTTT. This chain uses TRBV28 with TRBJ2-2; 7 nucleotides match TRBD1. This CDR3 region has 15 residues. Trimming took 11 bases from V and 2 from J; bases not matched to a gene: 11. From germline, CDR1 is MDHEN and CDR2 SYDVKM.

The chain has TRBV28 and TRBJ2-5; D is possibly TRBD2 (5 bases). The V end was cut by 6 bases, the J end by 0 bases, with 11 bases between. CDR3 length equals 14 residues. Germline CDR1 and CDR2: MDHEN and SYDVKM. CDR3 coding DNA: TGTGCCAGCAGCGGGGTGAGGTACCAAGAGACCCAGTACTTC. This codes for CASSGVRYQETQYF.

The V gene is TRBV5-6, the J gene TRBJ1-1, with D tentatively TRBD1 (6 bases). V gave up 1 base and J gave up 3 bases, with 10 bases separating them. Germline assignment: CDR1 SGHDT and CDR2 YYEEEE. The CDR3 extends over 14 amino acids. This chain's CDR3 is CASSLQGFDTEAFF. The CDR3 nucleotides are TGTGCCAGCAGCTTGCAGGGGTTTGACACTGAAGCTTTCTTT.

V is TRBV11-2 and J is TRBJ1-3; perhaps TRBD1 as D (5 bases). Germline V CDR1 and CDR2: SGHAT, FQNNGV. With 3 bases removed from V and 7 bases from J, the gap between germline ends came to 10 bases. The CDR3 is 13 amino acids. The CDR3 bases are TGTGCCAGCAGCTTGGGGGTCCAGAACACCATATATTTT. It specifies CASSLGVQNTIYF.